This T cell receptor beta chain was sequenced during a study of vaccination and CD4 T cells after COVID-19. Study context: Following dose two, a median approximately 74 days (range 14 to 241) passed before post-vaccine samples were taken. In the control cultures, a CEFX pool, an HIV-1 Nef pool, or no peptide was supplied.

This CDR3 contains 13 residues. Germline V gives CDR1 LNHDA, CDR2 SQIVND (reference sequence). Trimming took 4 bases from V and 7 from J, leaving 13 bases between them. Sequence data for DNA of cultured CD4+ T cells were generated by the Oncomine TCR Beta short-read assay. TCRdb redid the calling of the PCR reads with MiXCR, one entry per CDR3 protein. Altogether 8,500 to 10,000 distinct CDR3 sequences are present, 45% to 60% being singletons, with the ten largest covering less than 9%. Of note for this clonotype: Its specificity is not known.

The treatment: approximately nine-day PBMC culture with coronavirus spike peptide pools or control peptides (ViraFEST assay). V and J are TRBV19 and TRBJ2-5, with no clear D. Sequencing input: CD4+ T cells from blood, cultured in vitro. The TCR originated in a human donor who had recovered from COVID-19. CDR3 bases: TGTGCCAGTAGTACCACCCTTAGTACGACCCAGTACTTC. Its protein is CASSTTLSTTQYF.